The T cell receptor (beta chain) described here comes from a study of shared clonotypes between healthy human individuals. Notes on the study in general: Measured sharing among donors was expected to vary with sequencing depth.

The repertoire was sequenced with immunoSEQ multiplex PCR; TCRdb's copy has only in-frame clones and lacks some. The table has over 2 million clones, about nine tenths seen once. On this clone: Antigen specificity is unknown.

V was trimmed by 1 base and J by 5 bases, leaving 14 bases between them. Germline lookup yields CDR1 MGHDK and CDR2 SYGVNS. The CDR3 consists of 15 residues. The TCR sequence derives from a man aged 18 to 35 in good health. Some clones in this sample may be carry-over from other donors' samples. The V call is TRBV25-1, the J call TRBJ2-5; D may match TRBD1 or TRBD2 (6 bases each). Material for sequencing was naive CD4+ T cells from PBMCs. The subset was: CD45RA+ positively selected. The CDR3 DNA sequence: TGTGCCAGCAGTGAATCGTGGGGGGCTAAGGAGACCCAGTACTTC. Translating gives CASSESWGAKETQYF.